This T cell receptor (beta chain) was profiled in a study of blood T cell repertoires in COVID-19. Trimming removed 3 bases from V and 5 bases from J, with 13 bases in between. This CDR3 is built from 15 residues. From germline, CDR1 is LNHDA and CDR2 SQIVND (reference sequence). The assay was immunoSEQ multiplex PCR, and TCRdb's table has in-frame clones only and misses some. The data show roughly 39,000 clones, with around 90% seen just once and 7.5% to 10% held by the top ten. This chain connects TRBV19 to TRBJ1-4; D is perhaps TRBD1 (5 bases). The sequenced sample was peripheral blood. This TCR was sampled from a woman aged 70-85 years with acute or convalescent COVID-19. The CDR3, as DNA: TGTGCCAGTAGTATGAGCAGGGCCGAGAATGAAAAACTGTTTTTT. Amino acids: CASSMSRAENEKLFF.